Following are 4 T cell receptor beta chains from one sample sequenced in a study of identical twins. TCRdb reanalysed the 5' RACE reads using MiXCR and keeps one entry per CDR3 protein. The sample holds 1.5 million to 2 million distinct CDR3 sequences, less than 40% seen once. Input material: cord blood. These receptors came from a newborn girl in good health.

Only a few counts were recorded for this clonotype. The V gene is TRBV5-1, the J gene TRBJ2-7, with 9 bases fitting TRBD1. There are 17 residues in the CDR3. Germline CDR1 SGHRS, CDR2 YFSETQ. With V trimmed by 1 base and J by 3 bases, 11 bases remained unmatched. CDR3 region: CASSLKLSGTGNYEQYF. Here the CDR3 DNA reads TGCGCCAGCAGCTTGAAGCTGTCCGGGACAGGGAACTACGAGCAGTACTTC.

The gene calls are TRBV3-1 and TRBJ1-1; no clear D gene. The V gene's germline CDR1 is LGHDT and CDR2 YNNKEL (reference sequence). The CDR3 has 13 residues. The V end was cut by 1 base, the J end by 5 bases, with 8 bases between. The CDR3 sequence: CASSQVPGTEAFF. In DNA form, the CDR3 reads TGTGCCAGCAGCCAAGTACCGGGGACTGAAGCTTTCTTT.

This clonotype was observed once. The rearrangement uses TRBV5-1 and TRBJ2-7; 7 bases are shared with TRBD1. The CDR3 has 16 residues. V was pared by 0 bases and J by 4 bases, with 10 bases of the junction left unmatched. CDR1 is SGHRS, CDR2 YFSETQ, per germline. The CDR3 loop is CASSLAQGVGGYEQYF. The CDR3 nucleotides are TGCGCCAGCAGCTTGGCTCAGGGGGTTGGTGGGTACGAGCAGTACTTC.

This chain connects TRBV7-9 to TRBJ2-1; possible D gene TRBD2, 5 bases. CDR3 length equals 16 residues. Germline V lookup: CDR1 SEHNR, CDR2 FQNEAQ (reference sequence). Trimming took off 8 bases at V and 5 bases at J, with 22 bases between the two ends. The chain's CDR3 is CASWGSGNGKNNEQFF. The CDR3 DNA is TGTGCCAGCTGGGGTTCGGGGAATGGGAAAAACAATGAGCAGTTCTTC.